These T cell receptor beta chains were read from a single sample in a study of blood T cell repertoires in COVID-19. Only in-frame clones appear in the TCRdb table, and some are missing; sequencing was by immunoSEQ multiplex PCR. The sample yields 60,000 to 90,000 clones, 84% seen once. Sequencing was performed on peripheral blood. These receptors originate from a man in his fifties or sixties with acute or convalescent COVID-19. CDR3s include the opening cysteine and the closing phenylalanine or tryptophan. Each record gives: D gene, V gene, clone size, J gene, CDR3 protein, CDR3 DNA. D genes are given only for firm matches. Where a row states a size, it is once, few, many or the class of an expanded clone; other rows omit it.

D gene: TRBD1; V gene: TRBV28; clone size: .; J gene: TRBJ2-7; CDR3 protein: CASSPGTGDPRWPF; CDR3 DNA: TGTGCCAGCAGTCCAGGGACAGGGGACCCTCGTTGGCCCTTC
D gene: .; V gene: TRBV6-4; clone size: .; J gene: TRBJ1-6; CDR3 protein: CASSDSGGISPLHF; CDR3 DNA: TGTGCCAGCAGTGACTCGGGAGGGATCTCACCCCTCCACTTT
D gene: .; V gene: TRBV30; clone size: .; J gene: TRBJ2-3; CDR3 protein: CAWGARDTQYF; CDR3 DNA: TGTGCCTGGGGAGCTAGGGATACGCAGTATTTT
D gene: TRBD1; V gene: TRBV2; clone size: .; J gene: TRBJ1-2; CDR3 protein: CASREQGATYGYTF; CDR3 DNA: TGTGCCAGCAGGGAACAGGGGGCAACCTATGGCTACACCTTC
D gene: TRBD1; V gene: TRBV7-8; clone size: few; J gene: TRBJ1-3; CDR3 protein: CASSSTGAIGNTIYF; CDR3 DNA: TGTGCCAGCAGCTCCACAGGGGCCATCGGAAACACCATATATTTT
D gene: TRBD2; V gene: TRBV5-1; clone size: .; J gene: TRBJ2-1; CDR3 protein: CASSPEAGRFYNEQFF; CDR3 DNA: TGCGCCAGCAGCCCAGAAGCGGGGAGGTTTTACAATGAGCAGTTCTTC
D gene: .; V gene: TRBV7-4; clone size: .; J gene: TRBJ1-1; CDR3 protein: CASRIRYGGSTEAFF; CDR3 DNA: TGTGCCAGCAGAATAAGATACGGGGGAAGCACTGAAGCTTTCTTT
D gene: TRBD2; V gene: TRBV19; clone size: .; J gene: TRBJ2-7; CDR3 protein: CASSPRTSGGLYEQYF; CDR3 DNA: TGTGCCAGTAGTCCGCGGACTAGCGGGGGCCTCTACGAGCAGTACTTC
D gene: .; V gene: TRBV28; clone size: .; J gene: TRBJ1-1; CDR3 protein: CASSLMNTEAFF; CDR3 DNA: TGTGCCAGCAGTCTTATGAACACTGAAGCTTTCTTT
D gene: TRBD1; V gene: TRBV9; clone size: .; J gene: TRBJ2-3; CDR3 protein: CASSVRTGTSTDTQYF; CDR3 DNA: TGTGCCAGCAGCGTACGGACAGGAACCTCCACAGATACGCAGTATTTT
D gene: TRBD1; V gene: TRBV18; clone size: few; J gene: TRBJ1-1; CDR3 protein: CASSPTGGKAEAFF; CDR3 DNA: TGTGCCAGCTCCCCGACAGGGGGCAAGGCTGAAGCTTTCTTT
D gene: .; V gene: TRBV2; clone size: .; J gene: TRBJ2-5; CDR3 protein: CASTLGLGETQYF; CDR3 DNA: TGTGCCAGCACTCTCGGACTGGGGGAGACCCAGTACTTC
D gene: TRBD2; V gene: TRBV2; clone size: once; J gene: TRBJ2-1; CDR3 protein: CASSPGLAGREQFF; CDR3 DNA: TGTGCCAGCAGTCCGGGACTAGCGGGCCGTGAGCAGTTCTTC
D gene: .; V gene: TRBV30; clone size: .; J gene: TRBJ1-2; CDR3 protein: CAWRNAGAYGYTF; CDR3 DNA: TGTGCCTGGAGGAATGCAGGGGCCTATGGCTACACCTTC
D gene: .; V gene: TRBV3-1/TRBV3-2; clone size: few; J gene: TRBJ2-5; CDR3 protein: CASSQDIRLEFETQYF; CDR3 DNA: TGTGCCAGCAGCCAAGACATCCGACTAGAATTTGAGACCCAGTACTTC
D gene: TRBD1; V gene: TRBV18; clone size: .; J gene: TRBJ1-6; CDR3 protein: CASSPPAYGDRDNSPLHF; CDR3 DNA: TGTGCCAGCTCACCACCTGCTTATGGGGACAGAGATAATTCACCCCTCCACTTT
D gene: TRBD2; V gene: TRBV7-6; clone size: .; J gene: TRBJ2-5; CDR3 protein: CASSLFGTSGGGETQYF; CDR3 DNA: TGTGCCAGCAGCTTGTTCGGGACTAGCGGAGGGGGCGAGACCCAGTACTTC
D gene: .; V gene: TRBV18; clone size: .; J gene: TRBJ2-1; CDR3 protein: CASSPPTIRNEQFF; CDR3 DNA: TGTGCCAGCTCACCACCGACTATCCGAAATGAGCAGTTCTTC
D gene: .; V gene: TRBV6-5; clone size: .; J gene: TRBJ1-6; CDR3 protein: CASKGTYLNSPLHF; CDR3 DNA: TGTGCCAGCAAGGGGACATACCTTAATTCACCCCTCCACTTT
D gene: TRBD1; V gene: TRBV5-8; clone size: .; J gene: TRBJ2-5; CDR3 protein: CASSSGQAWETQYF; CDR3 DNA: TGTGCCAGCAGCTCCGGACAGGCCTGGGAGACCCAGTACTTC
D gene: TRBD1; V gene: TRBV5-4; clone size: once; J gene: TRBJ1-2; CDR3 protein: CASSQGQRDGYTF; CDR3 DNA: TGTGCCAGCAGCCAGGGACAGCGAGATGGCTACACCTTC
D gene: TRBD1; V gene: TRBV7-2; clone size: .; J gene: TRBJ1-2; CDR3 protein: CASSSTGASYGYTF; CDR3 DNA: TGTGCCAGCAGCTCCACAGGGGCGAGCTATGGCTACACCTTC
D gene: .; V gene: TRBV21-1; clone size: .; J gene: TRBJ2-7; CDR3 protein: CASSSTGDISYEQYF; CDR3 DNA: TGTGCCAGCAGCAGTACAGGGGATATCTCCTACGAGCAGTACTTC
D gene: TRBD1; V gene: TRBV29-1; clone size: .; J gene: TRBJ2-5; CDR3 protein: CSVNRGQETQYF; CDR3 DNA: TGCAGCGTTAACAGGGGACAAGAGACCCAGTACTTC
D gene: TRBD2; V gene: TRBV7-2; clone size: .; J gene: TRBJ2-7; CDR3 protein: CASSPMTSGASYEQYF; CDR3 DNA: TGTGCCAGCAGCCCTATGACTAGCGGGGCTTCCTACGAGCAGTACTTC
D gene: .; V gene: TRBV4-2; clone size: .; J gene: TRBJ2-7; CDR3 protein: CASSLKTIQAEQYF; CDR3 DNA: TGTGCCAGCAGCCTGAAGACGATACAGGCCGAGCAGTACTTC
D gene: .; V gene: TRBV13; clone size: .; J gene: TRBJ1-1; CDR3 protein: CASSLGFGGFGDTEAFF; CDR3 DNA: TGTGCCAGCAGCTTAGGGTTCGGGGGGTTCGGGGACACTGAAGCTTTCTTT
D gene: .; V gene: TRBV28; clone size: once; J gene: TRBJ2-7; CDR3 protein: CASSPRQEDYNEQYF; CDR3 DNA: TGTGCCAGCAGTCCCCGGCAGGAGGACTATAACGAGCAGTACTTC
D gene: TRBD2; V gene: TRBV28; clone size: .; J gene: TRBJ2-5; CDR3 protein: CASSLPPTSGGQETQYF; CDR3 DNA: TGTGCCAGCAGCCTTCCTCCGACTAGCGGGGGCCAAGAGACCCAGTACTTC
D gene: TRBD2; V gene: TRBV18; clone size: .; J gene: TRBJ2-3; CDR3 protein: CASSPQAGTDTQYF; CDR3 DNA: TGTGCCAGCTCACCTCAAGCGGGGACAGATACGCAGTATTTT
D gene: .; V gene: TRBV23-1; clone size: once; J gene: TRBJ1-6; CDR3 protein: CASSLAGYSPLHF; CDR3 DNA: TGCGCCAGCAGCCTGGCGGGCTATTCACCCCTCCACTTT
D gene: .; V gene: TRBV29-1; clone size: .; J gene: TRBJ2-7; CDR3 protein: CSVGGQGYEQYF; CDR3 DNA: TGCAGCGTTGGAGGTCAGGGATACGAGCAGTACTTC
D gene: .; V gene: TRBV13; clone size: .; J gene: TRBJ2-5; CDR3 protein: CASSVATGRGQETQYF; CDR3 DNA: TGTGCCAGCAGCGTCGCAACAGGGAGGGGACAAGAGACCCAGTACTTC
D gene: TRBD1; V gene: TRBV28; clone size: .; J gene: TRBJ1-2; CDR3 protein: CASSQGQRNYGYTF; CDR3 DNA: TGTGCCAGCAGCCAGGGACAGAGAAACTATGGCTACACCTTC
D gene: .; V gene: TRBV7-9; clone size: .; J gene: TRBJ2-3; CDR3 protein: CASSPSGRGGTDTQYF; CDR3 DNA: TGTGCCAGCAGCCCTTCCGGCAGGGGCGGCACAGATACGCAGTATTTT
D gene: .; V gene: TRBV12-3/TRBV12-4; clone size: few; J gene: TRBJ1-5; CDR3 protein: CASSLAENQPQHF; CDR3 DNA: TGTGCCAGCAGTTTAGCCGAGAATCAGCCCCAGCATTTT
D gene: .; V gene: TRBV3-1/TRBV3-2; clone size: .; J gene: TRBJ1-1; CDR3 protein: CASSQDPGFGEAFF; CDR3 DNA: TGTGCCAGCAGCCAAGACCCGGGGTTTGGTGAAGCTTTCTTT
D gene: TRBD2; V gene: TRBV29-1; clone size: .; J gene: TRBJ2-3; CDR3 protein: CSVDGTTPRSTQYF; CDR3 DNA: TGCAGCGTTGATGGGACTACTCCAAGGTCTACGCAGTATTTT
D gene: TRBD2; V gene: TRBV10-3; clone size: .; J gene: TRBJ2-7; CDR3 protein: CATGLAGVNEQYF; CDR3 DNA: TGTGCCACCGGACTAGCGGGAGTTAATGAGCAGTACTTC
D gene: .; V gene: TRBV7-9; clone size: .; J gene: TRBJ2-1; CDR3 protein: CASSSVDRDLFNEQFF; CDR3 DNA: TGTGCCAGCAGCTCTGTCGACAGAGACCTTTTTAATGAGCAGTTCTTC
D gene: .; V gene: TRBV29-1; clone size: .; J gene: TRBJ2-1; CDR3 protein: CSVEKQEPHEQFF; CDR3 DNA: TGCAGCGTGGAAAAACAGGAGCCCCATGAGCAGTTCTTC
D gene: .; V gene: TRBV10-2; clone size: .; J gene: TRBJ1-1; CDR3 protein: CASSVGGTNTEAFF; CDR3 DNA: TGCGCCAGCAGTGTAGGGGGAACGAACACTGAAGCTTTCTTT
D gene: .; V gene: TRBV7-2; clone size: .; J gene: TRBJ2-2; CDR3 protein: CASSSGAIRTGELFF; CDR3 DNA: TGTGCCAGCAGTTCTGGGGCGATTAGGACCGGGGAGCTGTTTTTT
D gene: TRBD2; V gene: TRBV13; clone size: .; J gene: TRBJ2-3; CDR3 protein: CASSYLAGGRPDTQYF; CDR3 DNA: TGTGCCAGCAGTTACCTAGCGGGGGGTAGGCCAGATACGCAGTATTTT
D gene: TRBD1; V gene: TRBV25-1; clone size: .; J gene: TRBJ1-2; CDR3 protein: CASTPYDRAYGYTF; CDR3 DNA: TGTGCCAGCACCCCCTATGACAGGGCCTATGGCTACACCTTC